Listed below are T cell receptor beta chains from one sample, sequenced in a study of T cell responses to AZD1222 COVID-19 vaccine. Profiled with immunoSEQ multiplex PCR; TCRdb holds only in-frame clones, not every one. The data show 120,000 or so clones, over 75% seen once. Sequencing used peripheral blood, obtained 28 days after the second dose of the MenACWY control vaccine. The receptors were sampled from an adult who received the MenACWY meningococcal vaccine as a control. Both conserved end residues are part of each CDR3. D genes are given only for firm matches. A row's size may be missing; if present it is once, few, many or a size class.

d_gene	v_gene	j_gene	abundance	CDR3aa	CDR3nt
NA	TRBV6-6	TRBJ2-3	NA	CASSYRLAIDTQYF	TGTGCCAGCAGTTATCGGCTAGCTATAGATACGCAGTATTTT
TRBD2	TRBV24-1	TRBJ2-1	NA	CATSDLLRGDNEQFF	TGTGCCACCAGTGATTTGTTGCGGGGGGACAATGAGCAGTTCTTC
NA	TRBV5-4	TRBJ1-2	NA	CASSLGGDTYGYGYTF	TGTGCCAGCAGCTTGGGGGGAGACACGTACGGTTATGGCTACACCTTC
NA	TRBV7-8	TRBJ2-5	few	CASSGSPGQETQYF	TGTGCCAGCAGCGGGTCACCCGGGCAAGAGACCCAGTACTTC
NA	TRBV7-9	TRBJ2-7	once	CASSLNRDVDEQYF	TGTGCCAGCAGCTTAAACAGGGATGTTGACGAGCAGTACTTC
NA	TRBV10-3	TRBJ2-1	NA	CAINEGDTYPYNEQFF	TGTGCCATCAACGAGGGGGACACTTACCCATACAATGAGCAGTTCTTC
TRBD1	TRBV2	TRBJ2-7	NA	CASSEGGTGDYEQYF	TGTGCCAGCAGTGAAGGAGGGACAGGGGACTACGAGCAGTACTTC
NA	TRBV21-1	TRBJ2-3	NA	CASSTPGLAVGYEEQYF	TGTGCCAGCAGCACCCCGGGACTAGCGGTTGGGTATGAGGAGCAGTATTTT
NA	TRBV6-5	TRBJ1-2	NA	CASGWGRVGYGYTF	TGTGCCAGCGGATGGGGCAGGGTAGGCTATGGCTACACCTTC
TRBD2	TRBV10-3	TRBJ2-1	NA	CAISGGGGEQFF	TGTGCCATCAGTGGGGGCGGGGGTGAGCAGTTCTTC
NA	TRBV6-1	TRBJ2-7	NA	CASSEPGQSYEQYF	TGTGCCAGCAGTGAACCGGGACAATCCTACGAGCAGTACTTC
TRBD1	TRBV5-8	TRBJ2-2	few	CASSLRDRATGELFF	TGTGCCAGCAGCCTCCGGGACAGGGCGACCGGGGAGCTGTTTTTT
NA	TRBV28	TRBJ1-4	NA	CASSPVGLLGEKLFF	TGTGCCAGCTCGCCCGTAGGGCTTCTAGGTGAAAAACTGTTTTTT
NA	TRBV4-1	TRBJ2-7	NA	CASSHGVEGEQYF	TGCGCCAGCAGCCATGGGGTTGAGGGCGAGCAGTACTTC
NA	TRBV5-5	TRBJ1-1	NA	CASSLTGPFTEAFF	TGTGCCAGCAGCTTGACAGGGCCGTTCACTGAAGCTTTCTTT
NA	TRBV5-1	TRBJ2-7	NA	CASSFRQGTINEQYF	TGCGCCAGCAGCTTTAGACAGGGGACTATCAACGAGCAGTACTTC
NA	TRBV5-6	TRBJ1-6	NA	CASSSVQISSYNSPLHF	TGTGCCAGCAGCTCCGTACAGATTAGCTCCTATAATTCACCCCTCCACTTT
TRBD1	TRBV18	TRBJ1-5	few	CASSPGQGGQPQHF	TGTGCCAGCTCACCAGGACAGGGTGGGCAGCCCCAGCATTTT
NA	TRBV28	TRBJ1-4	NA	CASRTDRARNEKLFF	TGTGCCAGCAGAACCGATAGGGCCCGTAATGAAAAACTGTTTTTT
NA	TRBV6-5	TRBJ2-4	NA	CASRLPGSGNIQYF	TGTGCCAGCAGGCTCCCGGGGTCCGGGAACATTCAGTACTTC
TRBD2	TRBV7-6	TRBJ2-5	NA	CASSLVAGGPRETQYF	TGTGCCAGCAGCTTAGTAGCGGGGGGGCCCCGGGAGACCCAGTACTTC
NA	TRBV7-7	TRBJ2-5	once	CASSSPGRQETQYF	TGTGCCAGCAGCTCCCCAGGAAGACAAGAGACCCAGTACTTC
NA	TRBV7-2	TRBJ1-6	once	CASSLMVENSPLHF	TGTGCCAGCAGCTTAATGGTGGAGAATTCACCCCTCCACTTT
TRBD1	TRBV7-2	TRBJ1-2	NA	CASSLAYRGQGYTF	TGTGCCAGCAGCTTAGCCTACAGGGGGCAAGGCTACACCTTC
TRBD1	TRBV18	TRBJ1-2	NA	CASSLGQEVVYTF	TGTGCCAGCTCACTCGGACAGGAGGTAGTCTACACCTTC
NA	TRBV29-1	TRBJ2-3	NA	CSHVRSTDTQYF	TGCAGTCATGTCAGGAGCACAGATACGCAGTATTTT
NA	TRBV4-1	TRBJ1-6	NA	CASSQTALYNSPLHF	TGCGCCAGCAGCCAAACGGCCCTTTATAATTCACCCCTCCACTTT
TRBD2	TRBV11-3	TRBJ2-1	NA	CASSLDGREGDNEQFF	TGTGCCAGCAGCTTAGATGGCCGGGAGGGGGACAATGAGCAGTTCTTC
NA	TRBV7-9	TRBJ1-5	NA	CASSSNKQGIWNQPQHF	TGTGCCAGCAGCTCAAACAAACAGGGAATTTGGAATCAGCCCCAGCATTTT
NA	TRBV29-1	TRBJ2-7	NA	CSVFGKAYEQYF	TGCAGCGTTTTCGGGAAAGCCTACGAGCAGTACTTC
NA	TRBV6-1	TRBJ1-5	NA	CASSEVVTNSNQPQHF	TGTGCCAGCAGTGAAGTCGTAACAAATAGCAATCAGCCCCAGCATTTT
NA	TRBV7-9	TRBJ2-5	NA	CASSFTRRRERAGETQYF	TGTGCCAGCAGCTTTACTAGGAGGCGGGAACGGGCCGGAGAGACCCAGTACTTC
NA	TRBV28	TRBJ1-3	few	CASSLHATGSGNTIYF	TGTGCCAGCAGTTTACACGCGACGGGCTCTGGAAACACCATATATTTT
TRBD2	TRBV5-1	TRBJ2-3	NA	CASSLAGGSDTQYF	TGCGCCAGCAGCTTGGCCGGGGGGTCAGATACGCAGTATTTT
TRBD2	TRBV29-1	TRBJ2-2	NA	CSGLAERGTGELFF	TGCAGCGGTCTAGCGGAAAGGGGCACCGGGGAGCTGTTTTTT
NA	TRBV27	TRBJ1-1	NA	CASSLRAPNTEAFF	TGTGCCAGCAGTTTAAGGGCCCCGAACACTGAAGCTTTCTTT
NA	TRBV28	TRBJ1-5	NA	CASSLPSRAQHF	TGTGCCAGCAGTTTACCCAGTAGGGCCCAGCATTTT
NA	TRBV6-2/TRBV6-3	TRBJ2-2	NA	CASSYSYGELFF	TGTGCCAGCAGTTACTCGTACGGGGAGCTGTTTTTT
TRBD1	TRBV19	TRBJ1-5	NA	CASSIPGQGDQPQHF	TGTGCCAGTAGTATTCCCGGACAGGGCGACCAGCCCCAGCATTTT
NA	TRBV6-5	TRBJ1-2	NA	CASSYSSNYGYTF	TGTGCCAGCAGTTACTCGAGCAACTATGGCTACACCTTC